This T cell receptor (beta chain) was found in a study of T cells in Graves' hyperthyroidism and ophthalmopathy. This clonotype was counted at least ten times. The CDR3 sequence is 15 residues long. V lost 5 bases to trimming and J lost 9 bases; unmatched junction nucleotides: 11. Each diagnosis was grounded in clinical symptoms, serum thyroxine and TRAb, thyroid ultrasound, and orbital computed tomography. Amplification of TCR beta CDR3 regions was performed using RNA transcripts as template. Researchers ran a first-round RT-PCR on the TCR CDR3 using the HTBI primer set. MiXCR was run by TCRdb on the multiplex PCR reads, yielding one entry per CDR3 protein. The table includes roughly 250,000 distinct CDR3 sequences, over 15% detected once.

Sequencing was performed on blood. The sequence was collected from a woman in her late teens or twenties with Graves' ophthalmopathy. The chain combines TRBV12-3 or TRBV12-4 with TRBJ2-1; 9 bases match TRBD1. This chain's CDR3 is CASSPWTGTGTEQFF. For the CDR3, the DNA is TGTGCCAGCAGTCCATGGACCGGGACAGGGACTGAGCAGTTCTTC.